This T cell receptor beta chain appears in the sequencing data of a study of immune cell composition in non-small cell lung cancer. Study-level information: Most cases were lung adenocarcinoma or squamous cell carcinoma. Study conclusions and caveats: Squamous carcinomas (approximately 80%) more often had tumour-associated clones >0.5% than adenocarcinomas (approximately 35%).

In regard to this clone: Its specificity is not known.

The germline V gene encodes CDR1 MDHEN and CDR2 SYDVKM. V lost 6 bases and J lost 1, with 11 bases in between. The CDR3 is made up of 14 amino acids. Normal lung sampling was at least 3 cm from the tumour, as distant as possible. This table comes from immunoSEQ multiplex PCR, and its TCRdb copy is limited to in-frame clones, with some not included. The table lists a few thousand clones, 70% to 75% of them singletons. V usage is TRBV28 and J usage is TRBJ2-3; weak D call: TRBD2 (6 bases). The source material was non-adjacent lung tissue. This TCR derives from a human donor with non-small cell lung cancer. Here the CDR3 DNA reads TGTGCCAGCAGGGATAGGGAGGGCACAGATACGCAGTATTTT. Its translation: CASRDREGTDTQYF.